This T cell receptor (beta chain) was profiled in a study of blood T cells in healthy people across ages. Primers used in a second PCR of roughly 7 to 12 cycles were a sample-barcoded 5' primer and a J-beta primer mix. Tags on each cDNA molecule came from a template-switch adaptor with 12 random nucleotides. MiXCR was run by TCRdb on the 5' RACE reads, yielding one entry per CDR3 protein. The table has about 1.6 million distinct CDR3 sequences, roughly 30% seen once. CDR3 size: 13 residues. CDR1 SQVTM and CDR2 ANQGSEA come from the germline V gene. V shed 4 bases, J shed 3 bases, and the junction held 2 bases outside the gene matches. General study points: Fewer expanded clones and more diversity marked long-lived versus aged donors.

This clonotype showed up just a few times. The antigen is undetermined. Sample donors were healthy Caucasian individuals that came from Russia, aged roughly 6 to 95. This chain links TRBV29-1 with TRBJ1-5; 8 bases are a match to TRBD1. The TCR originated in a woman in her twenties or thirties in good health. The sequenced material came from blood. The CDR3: CSVARGLNQPQHF. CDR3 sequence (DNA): TGCAGCGTTGCCAGGGGGCTCAATCAGCCCCAGCATTTT.